This entry is about one T cell receptor beta chain. Its antigen is not known. Germline values: CDR1 SGHVS, CDR2 FNYEAQ. This CDR3 has 12 residues. V was clipped by 3 bases and J by 8 bases, with 8 bases between them. These data come from a study of T cells in tuberculosis. Study findings and constraints: Using the GMM-specific repertoire gave around 87% accuracy versus 60% to 70% with motifs. Active tuberculosis patients had shorter CDR3-alpha; the beta difference was nonsignificant.

Clones were read by immunoSEQ multiplex PCR, and TCRdb kept only the in-frame ones, dropping some. The sample records roughly 35,000 clones, roughly 93% being singletons. Latent tuberculosis screening used tuberculin skin test and IGRA at entry. Material for sequencing was PBMCs. This TCR was sampled from a donor aged 5 to 30 with latent tuberculosis or without tuberculosis infection. Some clones in this sample may be carry-over from other donors' samples. J is TRBJ1-3 and V is TRBV7-6; no clear D. This chain's CDR3 is CASSFRGDTIYF. CDR3 sequence (DNA): TGTGCCAGCAGCTTCCGCGGGGACACCATATATTTT.